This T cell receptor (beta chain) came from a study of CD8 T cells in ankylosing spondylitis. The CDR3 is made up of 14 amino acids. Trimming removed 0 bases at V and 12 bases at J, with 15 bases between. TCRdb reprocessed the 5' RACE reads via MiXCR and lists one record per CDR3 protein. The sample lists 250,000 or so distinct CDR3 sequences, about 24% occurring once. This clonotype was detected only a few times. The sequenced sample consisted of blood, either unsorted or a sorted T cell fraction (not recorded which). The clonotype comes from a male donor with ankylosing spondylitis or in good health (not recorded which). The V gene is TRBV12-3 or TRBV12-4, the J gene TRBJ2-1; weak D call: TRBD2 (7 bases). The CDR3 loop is CASSLAGGPPRQFF. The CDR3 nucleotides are TGTGCCAGCAGTTTAGCGGGGGGGCCCCCTCGGCAGTTCTTC.